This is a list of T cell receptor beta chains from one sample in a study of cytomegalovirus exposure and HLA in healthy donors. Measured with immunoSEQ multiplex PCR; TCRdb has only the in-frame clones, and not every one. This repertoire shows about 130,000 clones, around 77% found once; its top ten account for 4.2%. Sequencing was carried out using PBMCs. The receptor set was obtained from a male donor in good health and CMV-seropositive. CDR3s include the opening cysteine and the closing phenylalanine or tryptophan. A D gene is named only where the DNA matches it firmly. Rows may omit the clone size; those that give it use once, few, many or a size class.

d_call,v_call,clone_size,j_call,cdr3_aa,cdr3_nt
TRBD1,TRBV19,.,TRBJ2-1,CASSLPTGSSYNEQFF,TGTGCCAGTAGTCTCCCGACAGGGAGCTCCTACAATGAGCAGTTCTTC
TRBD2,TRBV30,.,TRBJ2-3,CAWSVGGSGGYHTQYF,TGTGCCTGGAGTGTGGGGGGAAGCGGGGGCTATCATACGCAGTATTTT
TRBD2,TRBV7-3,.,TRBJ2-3,CASSLTGLADTDTQYF,TGTGCCAGCAGCTTAACGGGACTAGCGGACACAGATACGCAGTATTTT
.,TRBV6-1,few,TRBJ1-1,CASSETAGRNTEAFF,TGTGCCAGCAGTGAGACTGCGGGGCGGAACACTGAAGCTTTCTTT
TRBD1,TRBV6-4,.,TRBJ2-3,CASSDSAQMDRADTQYF,TGTGCCAGCAGTGACTCTGCACAGATGGACAGGGCAGATACGCAGTATTTT
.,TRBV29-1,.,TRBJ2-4,CSVEGAKNSQYF,TGCAGCGTAGAGGGCGCCAAAAACAGTCAGTACTTC
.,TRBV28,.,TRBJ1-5,CTSSPGAVGNQPQHF,TGTACCAGCAGCCCTGGAGCGGTAGGCAATCAGCCCCAGCATTTT
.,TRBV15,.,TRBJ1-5,CATSRRQALDQPQHF,TGTGCCACCAGCAGAAGACAGGCGCTAGATCAGCCCCAGCATTTT
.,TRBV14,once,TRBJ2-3,CASSQVGGHTQYF,TGTGCCAGCAGCCAAGTTGGAGGGCATACGCAGTATTTT
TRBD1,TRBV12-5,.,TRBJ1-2,CASGLEGGAYYGYTF,TGTGCTAGTGGTTTGGAAGGGGGCGCTTACTATGGCTACACCTTC
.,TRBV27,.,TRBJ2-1,CASRFMTAREQFF,TGTGCCAGCAGGTTCATGACAGCACGTGAGCAGTTCTTC
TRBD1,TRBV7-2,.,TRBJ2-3,CASSSIRQGVADTQYF,TGTGCCAGCAGCTCTATCCGACAGGGAGTGGCAGATACGCAGTATTTT
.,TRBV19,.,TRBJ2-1,CASSISSVVNNEQFF,TGTGCCAGTAGTATTAGCAGTGTAGTAAACAATGAGCAGTTCTTC
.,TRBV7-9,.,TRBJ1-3,CASSYPGRDPGNTIYF,TGTGCCAGCAGCTACCCGGGCCGGGATCCTGGAAACACCATATATTTT
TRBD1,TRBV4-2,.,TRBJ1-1,CASSQGTGTAEEAFF,TGTGCCAGCAGCCAAGGGACCGGGACAGCCGAAGAAGCTTTCTTT